This T cell receptor beta chain was recorded in a study of CD8 T cells in ankylosing spondylitis. Study outcomes and limitations: For ankylosing spondylitis blood, a TCR beta motif of about eight highly homologous variants appeared characteristic.

TCRdb redid the calling of the 5' RACE reads with MiXCR, one entry per CDR3 protein. Here the sample spans about 500,000 distinct CDR3 sequences, approximately 5% being singletons. This clonotype was observed at least ten times. Its target is not known. The CDR3 covers 14 residues. V lost 1 base to trimming and J lost 10 bases, with 11 bases between them. Germline lookup yields CDR1 SGHDN and CDR2 FVKESK. This receptor was identified in a male donor with ankylosing spondylitis. Sequenced sample: blood, either unsorted or a sorted T cell fraction (not recorded which). The chain carries TRBV14 and TRBJ1-6; D not resolved. The CDR3 spells CASSQGKELSPLHF. Written as DNA, the CDR3 is TGTGCCAGCAGCCAAGGAAAGGAGCTGTCACCCCTCCACTTT.